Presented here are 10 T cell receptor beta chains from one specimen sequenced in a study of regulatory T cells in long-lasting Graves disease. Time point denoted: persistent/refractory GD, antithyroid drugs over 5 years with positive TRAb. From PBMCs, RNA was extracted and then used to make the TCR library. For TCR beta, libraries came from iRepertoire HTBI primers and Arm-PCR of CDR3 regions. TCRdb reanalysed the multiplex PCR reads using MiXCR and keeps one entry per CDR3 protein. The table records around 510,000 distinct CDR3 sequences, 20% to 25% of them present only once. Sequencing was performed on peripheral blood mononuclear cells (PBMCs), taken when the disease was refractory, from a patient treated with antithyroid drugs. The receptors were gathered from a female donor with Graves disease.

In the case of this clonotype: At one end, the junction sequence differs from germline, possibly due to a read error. The chain's CDR3 is CASGYTKRLAGVLAPYEQYF. CDR3 DNA: TGTGCCAGCGGTTACACCAAACGACTAGCGGGAGTACTTGCGCCCTACGAGCAGTACTTC. V and J are TRBV6-2 or TRBV6-3 and TRBJ2-7; the match to TRBD2 covers 12 bases. This CDR3 comprises 20 residues. Looked up from germline, CDR1 is MNHEY and CDR2 is SVGEGT.

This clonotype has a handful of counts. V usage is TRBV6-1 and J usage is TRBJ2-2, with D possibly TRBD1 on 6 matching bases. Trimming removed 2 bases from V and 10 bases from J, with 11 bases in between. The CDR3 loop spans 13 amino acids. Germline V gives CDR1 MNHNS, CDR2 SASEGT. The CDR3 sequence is CASSEQGIEELFF. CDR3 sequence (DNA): TGTGCCAGCAGTGAACAGGGGATAGAGGAGCTGTTTTTT.

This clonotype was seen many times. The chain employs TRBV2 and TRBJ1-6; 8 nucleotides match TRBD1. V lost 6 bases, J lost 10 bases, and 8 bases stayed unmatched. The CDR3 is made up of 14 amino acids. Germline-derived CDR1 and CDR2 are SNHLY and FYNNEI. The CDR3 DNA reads TGTGCCAGCAGGGCAGGACAGGGTAGATCACCCCTCCACTTT. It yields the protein CASRAGQGRSPLHF.

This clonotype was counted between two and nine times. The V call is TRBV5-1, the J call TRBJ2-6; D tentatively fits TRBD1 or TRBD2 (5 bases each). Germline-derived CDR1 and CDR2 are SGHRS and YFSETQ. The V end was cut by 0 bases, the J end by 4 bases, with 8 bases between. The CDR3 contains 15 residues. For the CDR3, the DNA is TGCGCCAGCAGCTTGGAAGGGACGGGGGCCAACGTCCTGACTTTC. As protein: CASSLEGTGANVLTF.

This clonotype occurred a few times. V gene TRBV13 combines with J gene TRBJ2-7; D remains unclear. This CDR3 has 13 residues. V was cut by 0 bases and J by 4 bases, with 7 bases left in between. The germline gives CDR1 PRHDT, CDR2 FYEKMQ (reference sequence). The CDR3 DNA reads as TGTGCCAGCAGCTTAGGGACACAATACGAGCAGTACTTC. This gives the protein CASSLGTQYEQYF. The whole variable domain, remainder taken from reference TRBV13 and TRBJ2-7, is AAGVIQSPRHLIKEKRETATLKCYPIPRHDTVYWYQQGPGQDPQFLISFYEKMQSDKGSIPDRFSAQQFSDYHSELNMSSLELGDSALYFCASSLGTQYEQYFGPGTRLTVT.

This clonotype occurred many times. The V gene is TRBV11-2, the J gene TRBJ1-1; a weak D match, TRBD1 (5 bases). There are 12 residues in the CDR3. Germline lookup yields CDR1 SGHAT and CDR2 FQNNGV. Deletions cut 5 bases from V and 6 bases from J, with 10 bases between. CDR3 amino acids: CASSNRGAEAFF. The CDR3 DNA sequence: TGTGCCAGCAGCAACAGAGGGGCTGAAGCTTTCTTT.

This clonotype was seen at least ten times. CDR3 protein: CASSLAGGSKQYF. CDR3 bases: TGTGCCAGCAGTTTAGCAGGGGGGTCGAAGCAGTACTTC. This chain uses TRBV12-3 or TRBV12-4 with TRBJ2-7; D is perhaps TRBD1 or TRBD2 (6 bases each). The CDR3 totals 13 residues. V lost 0 bases and J lost 8, with 11 bases in between.

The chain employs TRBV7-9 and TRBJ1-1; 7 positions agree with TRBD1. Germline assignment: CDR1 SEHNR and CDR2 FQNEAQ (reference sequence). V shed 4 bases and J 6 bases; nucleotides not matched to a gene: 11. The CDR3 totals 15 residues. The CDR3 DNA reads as TGTGCCAGCAGCTCCAGACAGGGCGATTGGGCTGAAGCTTTCTTT. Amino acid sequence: CASSSRQGDWAEAFF.

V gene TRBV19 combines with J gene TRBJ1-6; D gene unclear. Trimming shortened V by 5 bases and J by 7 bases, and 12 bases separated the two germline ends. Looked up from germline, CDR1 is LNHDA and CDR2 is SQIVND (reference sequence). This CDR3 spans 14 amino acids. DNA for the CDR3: TGTGCCAGTAGTCTTGCCTCGAGAAATTCACCCCTCCACTTT. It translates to CASSLASRNSPLHF.

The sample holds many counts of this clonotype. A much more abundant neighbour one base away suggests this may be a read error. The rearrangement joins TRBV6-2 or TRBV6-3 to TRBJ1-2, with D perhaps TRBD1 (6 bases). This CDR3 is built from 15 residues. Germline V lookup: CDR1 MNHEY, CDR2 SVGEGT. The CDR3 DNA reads TGTGCCAGCAGTTACCAGACAGGAGCGGCCTATGACTACACCTTC. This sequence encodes CASSYQTGAAYDYTF.